The 2 T cell receptor beta chains below come from one sample, sequenced in a study of cytomegalovirus exposure and HLA in healthy donors. The PCR was carried out with 60 Vbeta primers and 13 Jbeta primers. Here immunoSEQ multiplex PCR was the method, and the copy in TCRdb shows in-frame clones only, minus some. The data contain some 130,000 clones, roughly four fifths of them singletons. Material: PBMCs. These receptors were taken from a male donor in good health and CMV-seropositive.

The V and J genes are TRBV11-2 and TRBJ2-3; TRBD2 agrees at 7 bases. The CDR3 contains 14 residues. The junction had 4 bases not matched to a gene; V was cut back by 6 bases and J by 1 base. Germline V CDR1 and CDR2: SGHAT, FQNNGV. CDR3 nucleotides: TGTGCCAGCAGGCAGGGAGGGGGCACAGATACGCAGTATTTT. Translating gives CASRQGGGTDTQYF.

CDR3 in DNA: TGTGCCAGCAGTGTTGGGACTAGCGGGATAAAGAATGAGCAGTTCTTC. This codes for CASSVGTSGIKNEQFF. The chain couples TRBV28 to TRBJ2-1; 13 nucleotides align to TRBD2. Germline CDR1 reads MDHEN; CDR2 reads SYDVKM. V was pared by 5 bases and J by 7 bases, with 8 bases of the junction left unmatched. The CDR3 contains 16 residues.